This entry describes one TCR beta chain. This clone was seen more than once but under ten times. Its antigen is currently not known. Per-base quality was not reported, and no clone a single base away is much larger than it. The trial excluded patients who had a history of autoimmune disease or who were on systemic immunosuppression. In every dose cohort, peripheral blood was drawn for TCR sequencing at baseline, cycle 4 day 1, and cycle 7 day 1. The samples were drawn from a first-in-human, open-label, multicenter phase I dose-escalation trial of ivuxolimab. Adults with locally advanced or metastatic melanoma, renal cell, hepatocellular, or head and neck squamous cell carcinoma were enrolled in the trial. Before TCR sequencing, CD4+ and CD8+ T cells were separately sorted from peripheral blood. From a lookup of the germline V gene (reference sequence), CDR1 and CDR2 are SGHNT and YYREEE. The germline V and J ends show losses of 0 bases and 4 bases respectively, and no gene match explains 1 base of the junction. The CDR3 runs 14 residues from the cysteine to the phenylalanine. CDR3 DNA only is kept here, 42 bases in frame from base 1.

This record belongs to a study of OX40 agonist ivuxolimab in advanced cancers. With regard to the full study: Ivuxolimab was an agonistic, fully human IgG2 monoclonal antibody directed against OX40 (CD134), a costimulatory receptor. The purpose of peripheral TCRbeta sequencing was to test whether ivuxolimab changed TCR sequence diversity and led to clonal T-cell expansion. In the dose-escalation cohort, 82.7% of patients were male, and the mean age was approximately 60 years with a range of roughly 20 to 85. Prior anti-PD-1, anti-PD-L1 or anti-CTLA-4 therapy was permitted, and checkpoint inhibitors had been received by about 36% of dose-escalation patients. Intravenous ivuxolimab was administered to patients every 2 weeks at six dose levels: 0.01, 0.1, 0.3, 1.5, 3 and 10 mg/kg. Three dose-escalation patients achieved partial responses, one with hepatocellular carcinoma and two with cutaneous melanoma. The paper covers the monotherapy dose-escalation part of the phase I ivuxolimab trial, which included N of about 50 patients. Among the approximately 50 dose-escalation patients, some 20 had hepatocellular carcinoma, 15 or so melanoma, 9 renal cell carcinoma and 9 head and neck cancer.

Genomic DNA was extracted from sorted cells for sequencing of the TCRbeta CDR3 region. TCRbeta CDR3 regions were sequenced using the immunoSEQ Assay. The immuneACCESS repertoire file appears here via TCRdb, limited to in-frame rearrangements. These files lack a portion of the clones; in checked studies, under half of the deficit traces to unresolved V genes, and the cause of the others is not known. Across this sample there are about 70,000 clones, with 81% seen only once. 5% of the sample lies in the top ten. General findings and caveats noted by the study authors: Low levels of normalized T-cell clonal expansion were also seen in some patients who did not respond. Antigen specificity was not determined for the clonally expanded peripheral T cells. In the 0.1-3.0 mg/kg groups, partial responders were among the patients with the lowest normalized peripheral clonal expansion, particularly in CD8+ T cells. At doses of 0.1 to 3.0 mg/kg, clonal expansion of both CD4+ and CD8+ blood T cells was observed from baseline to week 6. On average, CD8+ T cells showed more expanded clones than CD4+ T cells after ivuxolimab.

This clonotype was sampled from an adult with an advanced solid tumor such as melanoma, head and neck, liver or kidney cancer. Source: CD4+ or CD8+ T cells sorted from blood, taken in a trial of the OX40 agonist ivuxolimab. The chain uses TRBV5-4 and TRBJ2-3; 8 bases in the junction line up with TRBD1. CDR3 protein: CASSLGQGSDTQYF. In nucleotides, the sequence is TGTGCCAGCAGCTTGGGACAGGGGTCAGATACGCAGTATTTT. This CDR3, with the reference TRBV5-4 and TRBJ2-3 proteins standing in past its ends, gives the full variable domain ETGVTQSPTHLIKTRGQQVTLRCSSQSGHNTVSWYQQALGQGPQFIFQYYREEENGRGNFPPRFSGLQFPNYSSELNVNALELDDSALYLCASSLGQGSDTQYFGPGTRLTVL.